The present T cell receptor (beta chain) was sequenced within a study of blood T cell repertoires in COVID-19. The protocol was immunoSEQ multiplex PCR, while the TCRdb copy is restricted to in-frame clones and leaves out a portion. The data hold over 95,000 clones, with 85% observed a single time. V lost 6 bases to trimming and J lost 7 bases, with 15 bases between them. Germline CDR1 reads LNHDA; CDR2 reads SQIVND (reference sequence). This CDR3 has 14 residues. This clonotype was sampled from a human donor in a cohort sampled during active COVID-19. Sequenced input: peripheral blood. The genes are TRBV19 and TRBJ1-4, with D maybe TRBD1 (6 bases). CDR3 protein: CASSKQGGIEKLFF. CDR3 nucleotides: TGTGCCAGTAGCAAACAGGGTGGGATTGAAAAACTGTTTTTT.